This entry is about one TCR beta chain. This clonotype was found a few times. Its antigen has not been determined. Base qualities were left out, and no much larger clone turns up one base away. Library prep was done by PCR. Instrument used: Illumina HiSeq 2500. TCR libraries were prepared with molecular barcoding, using unique molecular identifiers to normalize TCRbeta repertoire quantification. TCRdb handled the public reads itself, with Q25 trimming in fastp and clone calling in MiXCR, and kept productive beta chains. Every CDR3 protein is listed once, alongside the most common genes and DNA of its rows. A total of about 610,000 distinct CDR3 sequences appear in this sample, roughly 27% of them only once. Under 45% of the sample belongs to the ten largest clones. Sequences SQVTM (CDR1) and ANQGSEA (CDR2) are obtained from the germline V gene. The germline ends are 9 bases apart after V is trimmed by 5 bases and J by 1 base. The CDR3 spans 14 residues, from the cysteine through the phenylalanine. The CDR3 DNA has 42 bases and is translated from base 1.

The data derive from a study of T-cell reconstitution after alpha-beta-depleted transplantation in children (dated by TCRdb to the mid-2010s). For context, the study as a whole: Using TCR repertoire profiling, the study followed T-cell immune reconstitution in a quantitative way in children after TCRalphabeta/CD19-depleted allogeneic hematopoietic cell transplantation.

The investigation overall reported the following: About two months after transplant, the apparently early recovery of alphabetaT-cell counts reportedly depended on just several hundred clones that had expanded rapidly and came from non-depleted graft cells. Hyperexpanded clone frequencies declined over subsequent months; after one year, T-cell counts and TCRbeta diversity were mostly attributed to newly produced T cells. In some patients, the high TCRbeta diversity seen at day 60 was put down to recipient T cells and intrathymic progenitors that had survived conditioning.

The treatment or condition label on this specimen signifies: allogeneic hematopoietic cell transplantation with graft depleted of TCRalphabeta T cells and CD19 B cells. The children who served as transplant recipients had been given grafts of TCRalphabeta/CD19-depleted allogeneic hematopoietic cells. Sequenced here: PBMCs, sampled before TCRalphabeta/CD19-depleted stem cell transplant. The TCR was taken from a boy under two years old with Wiskott-Aldrich syndrome, due to receive a stem cell transplant. Recombination joined TRBV29-1 with TRBJ2-6; the D gene is perhaps TRBD2, from 6 matching bases. CDR3 reads: CSVPGESGANVLTF. In nucleotides, the sequence is TGCAGCGTTCCGGGAGAGTCTGGGGCCAACGTCCTGACTTTC.